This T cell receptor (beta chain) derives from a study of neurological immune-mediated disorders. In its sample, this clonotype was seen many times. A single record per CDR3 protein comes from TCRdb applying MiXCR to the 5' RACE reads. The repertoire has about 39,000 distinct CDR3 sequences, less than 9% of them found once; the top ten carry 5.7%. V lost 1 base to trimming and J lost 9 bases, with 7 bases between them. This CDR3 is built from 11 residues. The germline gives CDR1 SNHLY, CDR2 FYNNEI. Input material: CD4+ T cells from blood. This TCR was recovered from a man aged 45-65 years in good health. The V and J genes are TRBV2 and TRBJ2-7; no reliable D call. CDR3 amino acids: CASSEEGVQYF. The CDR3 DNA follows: TGTGCCAGCAGTGAAGAAGGAGTGCAGTACTTC.